This T cell receptor beta chain stems from a study of spatial heterogeneity in lung cancer. Overall study results and limits: Counts of expanded intratumoral alpha and beta TCRs tracked tumor mutation counts.

In its sample, this clonotype was seen many times. Its antigen is currently unknown. The CDR3 is 16 amino acids. Unmatched junction bases numbered 6, after V lost 1 base and J lost 5 bases. CDR1 and CDR2 (germline): SGHRS, YFSETQ. Time point here: sample taken at primary tumor resection. TCRdb called the 5' RACE reads again in MiXCR, with one record for every CDR3 protein. The sample lists some 16,000 distinct CDR3 sequences, approximately 6.3% occurring once. This sample comprised lung tumor tissue, obtained at surgery. This sequence was found in a female donor with early-stage non-small cell lung cancer. The chain joins TRBV5-1 to TRBJ2-3, with TRBD2 identical over 11 bases. The CDR3: CASSLTSGGSVDTQYF. The DNA of the CDR3 is TGCGCCAGCAGCTTGACTAGCGGGGGATCGGTAGATACGCAGTATTTT.